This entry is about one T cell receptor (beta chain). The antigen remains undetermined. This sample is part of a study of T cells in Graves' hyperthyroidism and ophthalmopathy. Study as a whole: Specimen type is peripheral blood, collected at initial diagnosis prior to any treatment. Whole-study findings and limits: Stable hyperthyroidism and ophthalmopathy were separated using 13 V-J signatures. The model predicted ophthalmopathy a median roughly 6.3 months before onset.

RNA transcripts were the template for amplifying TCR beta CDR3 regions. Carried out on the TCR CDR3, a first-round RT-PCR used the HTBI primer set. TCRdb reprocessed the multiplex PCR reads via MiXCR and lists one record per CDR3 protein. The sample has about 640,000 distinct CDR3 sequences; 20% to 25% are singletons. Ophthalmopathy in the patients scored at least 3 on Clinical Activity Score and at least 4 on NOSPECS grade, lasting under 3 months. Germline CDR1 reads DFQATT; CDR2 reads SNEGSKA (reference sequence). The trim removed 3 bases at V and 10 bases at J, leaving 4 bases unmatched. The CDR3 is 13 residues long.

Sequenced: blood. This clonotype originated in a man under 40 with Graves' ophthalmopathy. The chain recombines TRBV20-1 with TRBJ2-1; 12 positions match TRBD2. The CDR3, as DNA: TGCAGTGCTAGGTTGGGACTAGCGGGCGAGCAGTTCTTC. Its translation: CSARLGLAGEQFF.